Listed below are T cell receptor beta chains from one sample, sequenced in a study of CD8 T cells in Susac syndrome. TCRdb passed the immunoSEQ multiplex PCR reads through MiXCR, listing each CDR3 protein once. Of about 200,000 distinct CDR3 sequences listed, roughly 96% were seen once; the top ten hold about 0.094%. What was sequenced was CD4+ T cells from PBMCs. All receptors come from a human donor in good health. Each CDR3 is given with its conserved first and last residue. D genes are given only for firm matches. The listing skips clone size in some rows; elsewhere it reads once, few, many or a size class.

d_call: NA
j_call: TRBJ2-3
clone_size: NA
v_call: TRBV5-4
cdr3_nt: TGTGCCAGCGGCCACGGAGAGCCCACAGATACGCAGTATTTT
cdr3_aa: CASGHGEPTDTQYF

d_call: TRBD1
j_call: TRBJ1-2
clone_size: few
v_call: TRBV29-1
cdr3_nt: TGCAGCGTTGAGGATGGACAGGGGTATAATGGCTACACCTTC
cdr3_aa: CSVEDGQGYNGYTF

d_call: TRBD1
j_call: TRBJ1-4
clone_size: NA
v_call: TRBV29-1
cdr3_nt: TGCAGCGTTGAAGGGGACAGGGGAGGTCTACTCGCGACGAATGAAAAACTGTTTTTT
cdr3_aa: CSVEGDRGGLLATNEKLFF

d_call: NA
j_call: TRBJ1-1
clone_size: once
v_call: TRBV3-1
cdr3_nt: TGTGCCAGCAGCCAAGGGCCCTGGACGGGCCGCACAAACACTGAAGCTTTCTTT
cdr3_aa: CASSQGPWTGRTNTEAFF

d_call: NA
j_call: TRBJ1-2
clone_size: NA
v_call: TRBV20-1
cdr3_nt: TGCAGTGCTAGAGAGGCCAGGGACGGTGGCTACACCTTC
cdr3_aa: CSAREARDGGYTF

d_call: TRBD2
j_call: TRBJ2-3
clone_size: NA
v_call: TRBV20-1
cdr3_nt: TGCAGTGCAGAGCGGGGTAGCACAGATACGCAGTATTTT
cdr3_aa: CSAERGSTDTQYF

d_call: TRBD2
j_call: TRBJ2-1
clone_size: NA
v_call: TRBV11-3
cdr3_nt: TGTGCCAGCTCGGGACTAGCGGGCAATGAGCAGTTCTTC
cdr3_aa: CASSGLAGNEQFF

d_call: NA
j_call: TRBJ2-3
clone_size: NA
v_call: TRBV28
cdr3_nt: TGTGCCAGCAGTACTGAACGCGGCACAGATACGCAGTATTTT
cdr3_aa: CASSTERGTDTQYF

d_call: TRBD2
j_call: TRBJ2-5
clone_size: NA
v_call: TRBV20-1
cdr3_nt: TGCAGTGCTAGAGCGGGGGGAGGAGACCAAGAGACCCAGTACTTC
cdr3_aa: CSARAGGGDQETQYF

d_call: NA
j_call: TRBJ2-7
clone_size: NA
v_call: TRBV12-3/TRBV12-4
cdr3_nt: TGTGCCAGCAGTTTAAATGACGAGCAGTACTTC
cdr3_aa: CASSLNDEQYF

d_call: NA
j_call: TRBJ1-1
clone_size: NA
v_call: TRBV18
cdr3_nt: TGTGCCAGCTCACGCATGGAGGTCGGAGCTTTCTTT
cdr3_aa: CASSRMEVGAFF

d_call: NA
j_call: TRBJ2-3
clone_size: NA
v_call: TRBV7-2
cdr3_nt: TGTGCCAGCAGCTTCCAAACAGGAGGCACAGATACGCAGTATTTT
cdr3_aa: CASSFQTGGTDTQYF

d_call: NA
j_call: TRBJ2-3
clone_size: NA
v_call: TRBV5-1
cdr3_nt: TGCGCCAGCAGCTTGGGGGGCGGATGGGCAGATACGCAGTATTTT
cdr3_aa: CASSLGGGWADTQYF

d_call: NA
j_call: TRBJ1-1
clone_size: NA
v_call: TRBV11-2
cdr3_nt: TGTGCCAGCCGGGAGGGCATGGAAGCTTTCTTT
cdr3_aa: CASREGMEAFF

d_call: NA
j_call: TRBJ2-5
clone_size: NA
v_call: TRBV20-1
cdr3_nt: TGCAGTGCAGCCGAGGGGGGTCGAGAGACCCAGTACTTC
cdr3_aa: CSAAEGGRETQYF

d_call: NA
j_call: TRBJ2-7
clone_size: NA
v_call: TRBV29-1
cdr3_nt: TGCAGCGTTGTTGGGGGCCTTACCTTTTACGAGCAGTACTTC
cdr3_aa: CSVVGGLTFYEQYF

d_call: TRBD1
j_call: TRBJ1-1
clone_size: NA
v_call: TRBV20-1
cdr3_nt: TGCAAGACGCGGGACAGCTTGAACACTGAAGCTTTCTTT
cdr3_aa: CKTRDSLNTEAFF

d_call: NA
j_call: TRBJ1-2
clone_size: NA
v_call: TRBV27
cdr3_nt: TGTGCCAGCAGTTTAAGGGGGGGAAACTATGGCTACACCTTC
cdr3_aa: CASSLRGGNYGYTF

d_call: NA
j_call: TRBJ1-5
clone_size: NA
v_call: TRBV12-3/TRBV12-4
cdr3_nt: TGTGCCAGCAGTTTCAGGACGGGTTATGATCAGCCCCAGCATTTT
cdr3_aa: CASSFRTGYDQPQHF

d_call: NA
j_call: TRBJ2-3
clone_size: NA
v_call: TRBV7-9
cdr3_nt: TGTGCCAGCAGCTTAGAGGGGACAACCTCGGTTACGCAGTATTTT
cdr3_aa: CASSLEGTTSVTQYF

d_call: NA
j_call: TRBJ2-5
clone_size: NA
v_call: TRBV7-2
cdr3_nt: TGTGCCAGCAGCCAGACCCTTTTGACCCAGTACTTC
cdr3_aa: CASSQTLLTQYF

d_call: TRBD2
j_call: TRBJ2-1
clone_size: NA
v_call: TRBV4-3
cdr3_nt: TGCGCCAGCAGCCAAGAGCGGGGGGTCTACAATGAGCAGTTCTTC
cdr3_aa: CASSQERGVYNEQFF

d_call: NA
j_call: TRBJ1-2
clone_size: once
v_call: TRBV12-3/TRBV12-4
cdr3_nt: TGTGCCAGCAGTGGACCCGGTGAAGGCTACACCTTC
cdr3_aa: CASSGPGEGYTF

d_call: NA
j_call: TRBJ1-5
clone_size: once
v_call: TRBV15
cdr3_nt: TGTGCCACCGAGCCCGATAAGGGGGGCAATCAGCCCCAGCATTTT
cdr3_aa: CATEPDKGGNQPQHF

d_call: NA
j_call: TRBJ2-1
clone_size: NA
v_call: TRBV12-3/TRBV12-4
cdr3_nt: TGTGCCAGCAGTTTTTACCAGAATGAGCAGTTCTTC
cdr3_aa: CASSFYQNEQFF

d_call: NA
j_call: TRBJ1-1
clone_size: NA
v_call: TRBV12-3/TRBV12-4
cdr3_nt: TGTGCCAGCATGTCGAGGGGGTGGAACACTGAAGCTTTCTTT
cdr3_aa: CASMSRGWNTEAFF

d_call: NA
j_call: TRBJ1-2
clone_size: NA
v_call: TRBV20-1
cdr3_nt: TGCAGTGCTAGAAGGCAGGGGTTAGAATATGGCTACACCTTC
cdr3_aa: CSARRQGLEYGYTF

d_call: TRBD2
j_call: TRBJ2-5
clone_size: NA
v_call: TRBV29-1
cdr3_nt: TGCAGCGCTAGCGGGGATTCCGAGACCCAGTACTTC
cdr3_aa: CSASGDSETQYF

d_call: TRBD2
j_call: TRBJ2-5
clone_size: NA
v_call: TRBV30
cdr3_nt: TGTGCCTGGAGCAAAGGACTAGAGGAGACCCAGTACTTC
cdr3_aa: CAWSKGLEETQYF

d_call: TRBD1
j_call: TRBJ1-2
clone_size: NA
v_call: TRBV5-4
cdr3_nt: TGTGCCAGCAGCTTGGAACAGGGGTTGCACTATGGCTACACCTTC
cdr3_aa: CASSLEQGLHYGYTF

d_call: TRBD1
j_call: TRBJ1-1
clone_size: NA
v_call: TRBV9
cdr3_nt: TGTGCCAGCAGCAAGACCACAGGGGGCACTGAAGCTTTCTTT
cdr3_aa: CASSKTTGGTEAFF

d_call: NA
j_call: TRBJ1-2
clone_size: NA
v_call: TRBV9
cdr3_nt: TGTGCCAGCAGCGCTATACAGAGCTACACCTTC
cdr3_aa: CASSAIQSYTF

d_call: NA
j_call: TRBJ1-2
clone_size: once
v_call: TRBV29-1
cdr3_nt: TGCAGCGTTACTCCGCGCCTACAGGGCTATGGCTACACCTTC
cdr3_aa: CSVTPRLQGYGYTF

d_call: TRBD1
j_call: TRBJ2-7
clone_size: NA
v_call: TRBV3-1
cdr3_nt: TGTGCCAGCAGCCCCTCCGGGACAGGGGGCGATGAGCAGTACTTC
cdr3_aa: CASSPSGTGGDEQYF

d_call: NA
j_call: TRBJ2-7
clone_size: NA
v_call: TRBV4-3
cdr3_nt: TGCGCCAGCAGCCAGGGGAACCCTATAGCGTCGGTCTACGAGCAGTACTTC
cdr3_aa: CASSQGNPIASVYEQYF

d_call: NA
j_call: TRBJ2-5
clone_size: NA
v_call: TRBV6-5
cdr3_nt: TGTGCCTCCTACGCCGGGGGTCGGCAAGAGACCCAGTACTTC
cdr3_aa: CASYAGGRQETQYF

d_call: NA
j_call: TRBJ2-1
clone_size: NA
v_call: TRBV20-1
cdr3_nt: TGCAGTGCTAGAGTAGGAGCAGGGTATGATGAGCAGTTCTTC
cdr3_aa: CSARVGAGYDEQFF

d_call: NA
j_call: TRBJ1-3
clone_size: NA
v_call: TRBV30
cdr3_nt: TGTGCCTGGAGTCCCCCAGGAAACACCATATATTTT
cdr3_aa: CAWSPPGNTIYF

d_call: NA
j_call: TRBJ2-1
clone_size: NA
v_call: TRBV29-1
cdr3_nt: TGCAGCGTTCCGGGGGGCCCAAGCTCCTACAATGAGCAGTTCTTC
cdr3_aa: CSVPGGPSSYNEQFF

d_call: TRBD2
j_call: TRBJ2-3
clone_size: NA
v_call: TRBV24-1
cdr3_nt: TGTGCCACAATAGCGGGGAGAGCGGGTGGGTACGCAGATACGCAGTATTTT
cdr3_aa: CATIAGRAGGYADTQYF